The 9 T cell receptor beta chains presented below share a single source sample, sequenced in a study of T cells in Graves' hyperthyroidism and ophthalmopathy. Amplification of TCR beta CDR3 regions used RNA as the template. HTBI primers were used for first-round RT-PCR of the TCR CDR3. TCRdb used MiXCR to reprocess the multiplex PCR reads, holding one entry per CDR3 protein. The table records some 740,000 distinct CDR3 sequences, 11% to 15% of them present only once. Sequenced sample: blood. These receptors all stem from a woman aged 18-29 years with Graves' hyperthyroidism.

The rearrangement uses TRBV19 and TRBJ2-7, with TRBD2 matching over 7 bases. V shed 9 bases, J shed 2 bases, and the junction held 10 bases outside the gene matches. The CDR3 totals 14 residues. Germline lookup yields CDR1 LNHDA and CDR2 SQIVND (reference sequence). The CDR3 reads CASSGVLSPYEQYF. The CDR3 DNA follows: TGTGCCAGCAGCGGGGTCCTTAGCCCCTACGAGCAGTACTTC.

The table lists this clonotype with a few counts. CDR3 protein: CASSLVSEPYNEQFF. The CDR3 DNA is TGTGCCAGCAGTTTAGTTAGCGAACCCTACAATGAGCAGTTCTTC. The chain uses TRBV27 and TRBJ2-1, with D possibly being TRBD2 (5 bases). Trimming stripped 2 bases from V and 2 bases from J, with 10 bases between. Germline loops: CDR1 MNHEY, CDR2 SMNVEV (reference sequence). The CDR3 totals 15 residues.

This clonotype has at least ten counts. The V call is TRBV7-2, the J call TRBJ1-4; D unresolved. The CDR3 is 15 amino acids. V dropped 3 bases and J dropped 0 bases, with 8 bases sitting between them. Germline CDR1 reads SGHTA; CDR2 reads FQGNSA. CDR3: CASSLVSATNEKLFF. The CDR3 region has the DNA TGTGCCAGCAGCTTGGTCTCAGCAACTAATGAAAAACTGTTTTTT. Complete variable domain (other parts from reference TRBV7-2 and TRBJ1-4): GAGVSQSPSNKVTEKGKDVELRCDPISGHTALYWYRQSLGQGLEFLIYFQGNSAPDKSGLPSDRFSAERTGGSVSTLTIQRTQQEDSAVYLCASSLVSATNEKLFFGSGTQLSVL.

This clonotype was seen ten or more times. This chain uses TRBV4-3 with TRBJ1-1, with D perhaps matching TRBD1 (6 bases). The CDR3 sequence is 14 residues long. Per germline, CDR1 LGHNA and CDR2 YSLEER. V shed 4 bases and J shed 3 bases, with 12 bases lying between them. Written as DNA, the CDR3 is TGCGCCAGCAGCCTACAGGGAGTGTACACTGAAGCTTTCTTT. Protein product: CASSLQGVYTEAFF.

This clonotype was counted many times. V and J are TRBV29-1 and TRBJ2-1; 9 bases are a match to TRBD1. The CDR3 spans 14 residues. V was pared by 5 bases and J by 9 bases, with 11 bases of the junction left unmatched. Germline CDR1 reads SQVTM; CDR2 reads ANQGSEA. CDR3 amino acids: CSVHSLDRGPEQFF. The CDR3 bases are TGCAGCGTTCACTCTCTGGACAGGGGACCTGAGCAGTTCTTC.

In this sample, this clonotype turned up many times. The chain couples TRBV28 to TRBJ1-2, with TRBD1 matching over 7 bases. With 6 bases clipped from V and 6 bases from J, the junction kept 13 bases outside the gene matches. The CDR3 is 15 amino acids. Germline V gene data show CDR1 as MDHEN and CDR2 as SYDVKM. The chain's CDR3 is CASSRDRELADGYTF. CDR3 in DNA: TGTGCCAGCAGCCGCGACAGGGAACTCGCGGATGGCTACACCTTC.

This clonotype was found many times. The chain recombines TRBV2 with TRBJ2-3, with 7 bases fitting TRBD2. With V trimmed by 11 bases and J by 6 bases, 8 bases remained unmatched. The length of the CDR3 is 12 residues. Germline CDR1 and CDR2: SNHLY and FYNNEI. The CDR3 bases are TGTGCCCGAGAGCAGGGAGGGGATACGCAGTATTTT. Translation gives CAREQGGDTQYF.

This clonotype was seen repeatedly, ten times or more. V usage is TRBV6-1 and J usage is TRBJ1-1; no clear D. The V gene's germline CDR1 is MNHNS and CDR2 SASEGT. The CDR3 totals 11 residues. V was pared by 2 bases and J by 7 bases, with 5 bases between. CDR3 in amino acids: CASSEFGEAFF. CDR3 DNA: TGTGCCAGCAGTGAATTCGGTGAAGCTTTCTTT.

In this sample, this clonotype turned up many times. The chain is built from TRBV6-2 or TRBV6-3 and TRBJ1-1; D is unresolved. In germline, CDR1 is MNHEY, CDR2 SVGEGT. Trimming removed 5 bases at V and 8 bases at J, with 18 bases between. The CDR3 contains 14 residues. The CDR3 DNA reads TGTGCCAGCAGTGAGTGGTCGGGCCGAGGAGAAGCTTTCTTT. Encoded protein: CASSEWSGRGEAFF.